The 20 T cell receptor beta chains below were found in one sample sequenced in a study of PD-L1 blockade in urothelial cancer. The data were produced by immunoSEQ multiplex PCR, yet TCRdb's version contains in-frame clones alone and is incomplete. Of 30,000 or so clones in the sample, more than 65% are singletons; the top ten hold about 29%. This specimen was PBMCs, taken around atezolizumab (anti-PD-L1) treatment. These receptors were taken from a man between 60 and 75 years old with urothelial cancer.

The V call is TRBV6-5, the J call TRBJ1-2; D is unclear. The CDR3 loop spans 12 amino acids. V was shortened by 5 bases and J by 8 bases, with 12 bases between the two germline ends. Per germline, CDR1 MNHEY and CDR2 SVGAGI. CDR3: CASSAEFSGYTF. CDR3 coding DNA: TGTGCCAGCAGTGCAGAATTCTCCGGCTACACCTTC.

About this clone itself: Other DNA sequences of this sample code for an identical CDR3. Written as DNA, the CDR3 is TGTGCCAGCAGTTCCCCTATGACTGAAGCTTTCTTT. Translating it yields CASSSPMTEAFF. The gene calls are TRBV28 and TRBJ1-1; D not certain. CDR1 and CDR2 from the germline V gene are MDHEN and SYDVKM. The CDR3 length is 12 residues. V lost 4 bases and J 5 bases, leaving 8 bases between the germline ends. Together with reference TRBV28 and TRBJ1-1, the CDR3 gives the full variable domain: DVKVTQSSRYLVKRTGEKVFLECVQDMDHENMFWYRQDPGLGLRLIYFSYDVKMKEKGDIPEGYSVSREKKERFSLILESASTNQTSMYLCASSSPMTEAFFGQGTRLTVV.

The V call is TRBV7-9, the J call TRBJ2-3; D is perhaps TRBD2 (6 bases). Per germline, CDR1 SEHNR and CDR2 FQNEAQ (reference sequence). Trimming pared 5 bases from V and 4 bases from J, leaving 22 bases between. This CDR3 is 17 amino acids long. The CDR3 sequence: CASSLRYVFWGADTQYF. Here the CDR3 DNA reads TGTGCCAGCAGCCTCAGGTATGTGTTTTGGGGGGCAGATACGCAGTATTTT.

The chain links TRBV15 to TRBJ1-5; the D gene is possibly TRBD1 (6 bases). V shed 5 bases and J shed 4 bases, with 12 bases lying between them. CDR1 is LNHNV, CDR2 YYDKDF, per germline (reference sequence). This CDR3 region has 14 residues. The CDR3 nucleotides read TGTGCCACCAGCGAGGGGGTACGGAATCAGCCCCAGCATTTT. Translation gives CATSEGVRNQPQHF.

The chain has TRBV16 and TRBJ1-1; TRBD1 aligns across 8 bases. The CDR3 sequence is 14 residues long. Trimming cost V 6 bases and J 1 base; bases outside gene matches: 4. Germline lookup yields CDR1 KGHSY and CDR2 FQNENV. The CDR3 spells CASSPGTGNTEAFF. The CDR3 DNA reads as TGTGCCAGCAGTCCCGGGACAGGGAACACTGAAGCTTTCTTT. Supplemented by reference TRBV16 and TRBJ1-1, the full variable domain reads GEEVAQTPKHLVRGEGQKAKLYCAPIKGHSYVFWYQQVLKNEFKFLISFQNENVFDETGMPKERFSAKCLPNSPCSLEIQATKLEDSAVYFCASSPGTGNTEAFFGQGTRLTVV.

The V gene is TRBV5-5, the J gene TRBJ2-1; 15 bases are a match to TRBD2. The CDR3 spans 16 residues. From germline, CDR1 is SGHKS and CDR2 YYEKEE (reference sequence). Trimming cost V 4 bases and J 7 bases; bases outside gene matches: 6. The chain's CDR3 is CASSRTSGREWNEQFF. DNA of the CDR3: TGTGCCAGCAGCCGGACTAGCGGGAGGGAGTGGAATGAGCAGTTCTTC.

The V gene is TRBV6-6, the J gene TRBJ2-3, with D perhaps matching TRBD2 (7 bases). The length of the CDR3 is 16 residues. Looked up from germline, CDR1 is MNHNY and CDR2 is SVGAGI (reference sequence). With 10 bases removed from V and 6 bases from J, the gap between germline ends came to 26 bases. The CDR3 nucleotides are TGTGCCACTACCGGACGGGGAGGGGGGTTTATGGATACGCAGTATTTT. As protein: CATTGRGGGFMDTQYF.

This clone was seen once. CDR3 nucleotide sequence: TGCGCCAGCAGCTTCCAGAACCAAGAGACCCAGTACTTC. Its translation is CASSFQNQETQYF. The chain carries TRBV5-1 and TRBJ2-5, with D unclear. The ends were cut back, 2 bases at V and 0 bases at J, with 5 bases in the middle. Germline CDR1 is SGHRS and CDR2 is YFSETQ. CDR3 length: 13 amino acids.

This chain connects TRBV19 to TRBJ2-2; 14 nucleotides match TRBD2. Germline V gene lookup returns CDR1 LNHDA and CDR2 SQIVND (reference sequence). The trim removed 5 bases at V and 4 bases at J, leaving 18 bases unmatched. The length of the CDR3 is 21 residues. The CDR3 DNA sequence: TGTGCCAGTAGTCCCCGCCCAACGAGACTAGCGGGAGGGCCGGGCACCGGGGAGCTGTTTTTT. It codes for CASSPRPTRLAGGPGTGELFF.

V and J are TRBV7-2 and TRBJ2-7; no definite D call. The CDR3 loop spans 15 amino acids. Germline values: CDR1 SGHTA, CDR2 FQGNSA. V was trimmed by 5 bases and J by 3 bases, leaving 17 bases between them. The CDR3 loop reads CASSQVAGQVYEQYF. The CDR3 bases are TGTGCCAGCAGCCAAGTGGCTGGCCAAGTCTACGAGCAGTACTTC.

This clone was detected only a few times. V and J are TRBV29-1 and TRBJ1-1, with D unresolved. The length of the CDR3 is 13 residues. Germline lookup yields CDR1 SQVTM and CDR2 ANQGSEA. V gave up 5 bases and J gave up 4 bases, with 14 bases separating them. CDR3 DNA: TGCAGCGTTTTTCGGGGATATGGCACTGAAGCTTTCTTT. It codes for CSVFRGYGTEAFF.

This clone was recorded once. This chain joins TRBV4-1 and TRBJ2-3, with 7 bases fitting TRBD1. The V gene end was trimmed by 5 bases and the J gene end by 4 bases; junction bases not matched to a gene: 6. CDR3 size: 14 residues. Germline CDR1 MGHRA, CDR2 YSYEKL. The CDR3 is CASSARQGSDTQYF. The CDR3 nucleotides are TGCGCCAGCAGCGCCCGACAGGGTTCAGATACGCAGTATTTT.

The V gene is TRBV30, the J gene TRBJ1-2, with D maybe TRBD1 (6 bases). V lost 0 bases to trimming and J lost 5 bases, with 19 bases between them. The CDR3 loop spans 16 amino acids. Germline CDR1 is GTSNPN and CDR2 is SVGIG (reference sequence). DNA for the CDR3: TGTGCCTGGAGTGTACCCACAGGGCCCCGTCGATATGGCTACACCTTC. Encoded protein: CAWSVPTGPRRYGYTF. Combining the CDR3 with reference TRBV30 and TRBJ1-2 gives the whole variable domain SQTIHQWPATLVQPVGSPLSLECTVEGTSNPNLYWYRQAAGRGLQLLFYSVGIGQISSEVPQNLSASRPQDRQFILSSKKLLLSDSGFYLCAWSVPTGPRRYGYTFGSGTRLTVV.

The rearrangement joins TRBV20-1 to TRBJ1-2; D is perhaps TRBD1 (5 bases). CDR3 length: 11 residues. Trimming removed 5 bases at V and 8 bases at J, with 12 bases between. CDR1 is DFQATT and CDR2 is SNEGSKA in the germline V gene (reference sequence). CDR3 amino acids: CSAGGSGGYTF. In DNA form, the CDR3 reads TGCAGTGCTGGGGGGTCGGGAGGCTACACCTTC.

The chain carries TRBV29-1 and TRBJ1-2, with 7 bases fitting TRBD1. Germline CDR1 is SQVTM and CDR2 is ANQGSEA. J gave up 4 bases and V 4 bases, and 3 bases lay outside the gene matches. The CDR3 extends over 12 amino acids. The CDR3 loop reads CSVGGQSYGYTF. For the CDR3, the DNA is TGCAGCGTTGGGGGACAGAGCTATGGCTACACCTTC.

The gene calls are TRBV5-6 and TRBJ1-2; D gene ambiguous. This CDR3 has 16 residues. V dropped 4 bases and J dropped 4 bases, with 20 bases sitting between them. The germline V gene has CDR1 SGHDT and CDR2 YYEEEE. The CDR3 region has the DNA TGTGCCAGCAGCATCAATCGCGGGCCCAGTGGCTATGGCTACACCTTC. This translates into CASSINRGPSGYGYTF.

The chain has TRBV30 and TRBJ1-2; D unresolved. V was shortened by 0 bases and J by 7 bases, with 12 bases between the two germline ends. Per germline, CDR1 GTSNPN and CDR2 SVGIG (reference sequence). The CDR3 totals 13 residues. This CDR3 reads CAWSVDIVSGYTF. Written as DNA, the CDR3 is TGTGCCTGGAGTGTTGACATCGTGAGTGGCTACACCTTC.

For the CDR3, the DNA is TGCAGCGTTGACTTTTTGTACACTGAAGCTTTCTTT. Translation gives CSVDFLYTEAFF. The rearrangement uses TRBV29-1 and TRBJ1-1; D is unclear. Trimming pared 3 bases from V and 3 bases from J, leaving 8 bases between. Per germline, CDR1 SQVTM and CDR2 ANQGSEA. This CDR3 comprises 12 residues.

The rearrangement uses TRBV19 and TRBJ2-7; 10 nucleotides align to TRBD2. Germline CDR1 and CDR2: LNHDA and SQIVND (reference sequence). V lost 6 bases, J lost 3 bases, and 8 bases stayed unmatched. The CDR3 sequence is 15 residues long. Written as DNA, the CDR3 is TGTGCCAGTAGCCCCATAGCGGGGGGAAACTACGAGCAGTACTTC. This gives the protein CASSPIAGGNYEQYF.

This clone has only a few counts. The junction departs from germline at one end; a sequencing error may be responsible. The chain recombines TRBV19 with TRBJ1-2; 7 nucleotides align to TRBD1. The CDR3 consists of 15 residues. Germline V CDR1 and CDR2: LNHDA, SQIVND (reference sequence). CDR3 nucleotides: TGTGCCAGTAGTGTAGACCGGGACAGCGACTATGGCTACACCTTC. Amino acids: CASSVDRDSDYGYTF.